The rows below give T cell receptor beta chains drawn from one sample of a study of regulatory T cells in long-lasting Graves disease. One entry per CDR3 protein results from TCRdb running MiXCR on the multiplex PCR reads. Of fewer than 450,000 distinct CDR3 sequences listed, around 20% were seen once; the top ten hold about 27%. This specimen was peripheral blood mononuclear cells (PBMCs), taken when the disease was refractory, from a patient treated with antithyroid drugs. The receptors shown here come from a female donor with Graves disease. Both conserved end residues are part of each CDR3. The order of the fields is V gene, J gene, clone size, D gene, CDR3 DNA, CDR3 protein. D genes are given only for firm matches. Clone size is given for some rows only: seen once, a few or many times, or a class if the clone is expanded.

V gene: TRBV13
J gene: TRBJ2-7
clone size: -
D gene: TRBD2
CDR3 DNA: TGTGCCAGCAGCTCCCGGACTAGCGGGTCGGGTTACCGCTCCTACGAGCAGTACTTC
CDR3 protein: CASSSRTSGSGYRSYEQYF

V gene: TRBV10-3
J gene: TRBJ2-7
clone size: -
D gene: TRBD2
CDR3 DNA: TGTGCCATCTCCTGGACTAGCGGGAGCTACGAGCAGTACTTC
CDR3 protein: CAISWTSGSYEQYF

V gene: TRBV28
J gene: TRBJ2-2
clone size: many
D gene: TRBD2
CDR3 DNA: TGTGCCAGCAGTTTATCCACCTGGACTAGCGGGTCCGGGGAGCTGTTTTTT
CDR3 protein: CASSLSTWTSGSGELFF

V gene: TRBV5-1
J gene: TRBJ1-1
clone size: many
D gene: TRBD1
CDR3 DNA: TGCGCCAGCAGCTCCGGGACAGCAGCTGCTTTCTTT
CDR3 protein: CASSSGTAAAFF

V gene: TRBV28
J gene: TRBJ1-3
clone size: -
D gene: -
CDR3 DNA: TGTGCCAGCAGTAGCGGACAACTAGGAAACACCATATATTTT
CDR3 protein: CASSSGQLGNTIYF

V gene: TRBV3-1
J gene: TRBJ2-7
clone size: few
D gene: -
CDR3 DNA: TGTGCCAGCAGCCAAGTAGCCAGCCTCTCCTACGAGCAGTACTTC
CDR3 protein: CASSQVASLSYEQYF

V gene: TRBV29-1
J gene: TRBJ1-2
clone size: -
D gene: -
CDR3 DNA: TGCAGCGTTCCACTCACGGCCAGTATCCGGGTGGGGGCCTATTCTAACTATGGCTACACCTTC
CDR3 protein: CSVPLTASIRVGAYSNYGYTF

V gene: TRBV5-8
J gene: TRBJ2-5
clone size: -
D gene: TRBD2
CDR3 DNA: TGTGCCAGCAGTTCGGGACTAGCGGGAGGTTCAAGGTTTGCGGTCTTC
CDR3 protein: CASSSGLAGGSRFAVF

V gene: TRBV12-3/TRBV12-4
J gene: TRBJ1-2
clone size: many
D gene: -
CDR3 DNA: TGTGCCAGCAGTGGACGGTATGGCTACACCTTC
CDR3 protein: CASSGRYGYTF

V gene: TRBV28
J gene: TRBJ2-5
clone size: medium-sized
D gene: -
CDR3 DNA: TGTGCCAGCAGACCTTTTAGCGGAGGCTTGACCCAGTACTTC
CDR3 protein: CASRPFSGGLTQYF

V gene: TRBV7-8
J gene: TRBJ2-7
clone size: few
D gene: -
CDR3 DNA: TGTGCCAGCAGGGACCATTCCTCATACGAGCAGTACTTC
CDR3 protein: CASRDHSSYEQYF

V gene: TRBV7-3
J gene: TRBJ2-1
clone size: -
D gene: TRBD2
CDR3 DNA: TGTGCCAGCAGCTTAAAATCGGGACTAGCGGCACACAATGAGCAGTTCTTC
CDR3 protein: CASSLKSGLAAHNEQFF

V gene: TRBV25-1
J gene: TRBJ2-5
clone size: -
D gene: -
CDR3 DNA: TGTGCCAGCAGGCTAGCGTACCAAGAGACCCAGTACTTC
CDR3 protein: CASRLAYQETQYF

V gene: TRBV5-6
J gene: TRBJ2-7
clone size: -
D gene: -
CDR3 DNA: TGTGCGAGCAGCCGAGAAGACAGTCCTAGCTACGAGCAGTACTTC
CDR3 protein: CASSREDSPSYEQYF

V gene: TRBV2
J gene: TRBJ2-5
clone size: many
D gene: -
CDR3 DNA: TGTGCCAGCGGGGGAGTAGGGGAGACCCAGTACTTC
CDR3 protein: CASGGVGETQYF

V gene: TRBV7-2
J gene: TRBJ2-2
clone size: few
D gene: -
CDR3 DNA: TGTGCCAGCAGCTTAGATTCTAGTGGCACCGGGGAGCTGTTTTTT
CDR3 protein: CASSLDSSGTGELFF

V gene: TRBV24-1
J gene: TRBJ2-3
clone size: -
D gene: TRBD2
CDR3 DNA: TGTGCCACCAGTGACCGTAGGACTAGCGGGAGGGCCACAGATACGCAGTATTTT
CDR3 protein: CATSDRRTSGRATDTQYF

V gene: TRBV4-2
J gene: TRBJ2-3
clone size: -
D gene: TRBD2
CDR3 DNA: TGTGCCAGCAGCCTGAGAGCAGCCCCGGGACTAGCGGGCGGTAACACAGATACGCAGTATTTT
CDR3 protein: CASSLRAAPGLAGGNTDTQYF

V gene: TRBV18
J gene: TRBJ2-2
clone size: few
D gene: -
CDR3 DNA: TGTGCCAGCTCACCACTCGGGGAGCTGTTTTTT
CDR3 protein: CASSPLGELFF

V gene: TRBV6-1
J gene: TRBJ1-1
clone size: many
D gene: TRBD1
CDR3 DNA: TGTGGGACAGGGGGCATGGCTGAAGCTTTCTTT
CDR3 protein: CGTGGMAEAFF

V gene: TRBV10-3
J gene: TRBJ1-2
clone size: many
D gene: -
CDR3 DNA: TGTGCCATCAGTGAGGTACAGGACTATGGCTACACCTTC
CDR3 protein: CAISEVQDYGYTF

V gene: TRBV6-1
J gene: TRBJ2-5
clone size: many
D gene: -
CDR3 DNA: TGTGCCAGCAGACGGCTGGAGACCCAGTACTTC
CDR3 protein: CASRRLETQYF

V gene: TRBV10-3
J gene: TRBJ2-2
clone size: -
D gene: -
CDR3 DNA: TGTGCCATCAGTGATCGGGAGTCGACCGGGGAGCTGTTTTTT
CDR3 protein: CAISDRESTGELFF

V gene: TRBV20-1
J gene: TRBJ2-7
clone size: -
D gene: -
CDR3 DNA: TGCAGTGCCCCCGCAGGTGGTGCTTACGAGCAGTACTTC
CDR3 protein: CSAPAGGAYEQYF

V gene: TRBV12-5
J gene: TRBJ1-2
clone size: many
D gene: TRBD1
CDR3 DNA: TGTGCTAGTGAGTTTGCCGGGACAGGGTTCGGCTATGGCTACACCTTC
CDR3 protein: CASEFAGTGFGYGYTF

V gene: TRBV28
J gene: TRBJ2-3
clone size: -
D gene: TRBD1
CDR3 DNA: TGTGCCAGCAGTCTGCGGACAGGGTGGGCAGACACGCAGTATTTT
CDR3 protein: CASSLRTGWADTQYF

V gene: TRBV19
J gene: TRBJ1-5
clone size: -
D gene: -
CDR3 DNA: TGTGCCAGTAGTATAGGGGTCAATCAGCCCCAGCATTTT
CDR3 protein: CASSIGVNQPQHF

V gene: TRBV5-1
J gene: TRBJ2-7
clone size: few
D gene: TRBD2
CDR3 DNA: TGCGCCAGCAGCTTGGATCCCCCTAGCGGGAGTAACCACGAGCAGTACTTC
CDR3 protein: CASSLDPPSGSNHEQYF

V gene: TRBV4-1
J gene: TRBJ1-6
clone size: -
D gene: -
CDR3 DNA: TGCGCCAGCAACCAAGAGTCAGGGTATTCACCCCTCCACTTT
CDR3 protein: CASNQESGYSPLHF

V gene: TRBV9
J gene: TRBJ2-7
clone size: many
D gene: -
CDR3 DNA: TGTGCCAGCAGCGTAGACCCCGAGAGCTCCTACGAGCAGTACTTC
CDR3 protein: CASSVDPESSYEQYF

V gene: TRBV15
J gene: TRBJ2-1
clone size: few
D gene: -
CDR3 DNA: TGTGCCACCAGCAGAGATCTCGCGGGGAAGCTCCCTCCCCTTTACAATGAGCAGTTCTTC
CDR3 protein: CATSRDLAGKLPPLYNEQFF

V gene: TRBV30
J gene: TRBJ2-3
clone size: -
D gene: TRBD2
CDR3 DNA: TGTGCCTGGAGCCTAACTAGCGGCCTTGGGGGGAGGCAGTATTTT
CDR3 protein: CAWSLTSGLGGRQYF

V gene: TRBV12-5
J gene: TRBJ2-2
clone size: -
D gene: -
CDR3 DNA: TGTGCTAGTGGTTTGTCCACAAGGGAGCTGTTTTTT
CDR3 protein: CASGLSTRELFF

V gene: TRBV6-2/TRBV6-3
J gene: TRBJ1-1
clone size: -
D gene: -
CDR3 DNA: TGTGCCAGCAGTTACTCGAAAACGACTGAAGCTTTCTTT
CDR3 protein: CASSYSKTTEAFF

V gene: TRBV19
J gene: TRBJ2-5
clone size: many
D gene: TRBD2
CDR3 DNA: TGTGCCAGTAGTATCCTCCTCGGGACTAGCGGGAGGCAAGAGACCCAGTACTTC
CDR3 protein: CASSILLGTSGRQETQYF

V gene: TRBV7-9
J gene: TRBJ1-2
clone size: many
D gene: -
CDR3 DNA: TGTGCCAGCAGCTTAGATGGCCTAGCTAACTATGGCTACACCTTC
CDR3 protein: CASSLDGLANYGYTF

V gene: TRBV7-2
J gene: TRBJ2-7
clone size: many
D gene: -
CDR3 DNA: TGTGCCAGCAGCCGGGCCCAAGGATCTCCCTACGAGCAGTACTTC
CDR3 protein: CASSRAQGSPYEQYF